Shown below are 30 T cell receptor beta chains from a single sample sequenced in a study of vaccination and CD4 T cells after COVID-19. The treatment here: roughly 10-day PBMC culture with coronavirus spike peptide pools or control peptides (ViraFEST assay). The Oncomine TCR Beta short-read assay generated sequence data from the DNA of cultured CD4+ T cells. MiXCR, applied by TCRdb to the PCR reads, yields one record per CDR3 protein. The sample yields 20,000 to 25,000 distinct CDR3 sequences, 40% to 50% seen once. These receptors have no identified antigens. The sequenced material came from CD4+ T cells from blood, cultured in vitro. The receptors come from a human donor who had recovered from COVID-19.

The V gene is TRBV12-3 or TRBV12-4, the J gene TRBJ2-3; 12 positions match TRBD2. CDR3 length: 16 amino acids. Trimming at V came to 6 bases and at J to 2 bases, leaving 6 bases not matched to a gene. CDR3 loop: CASSLGLAGFTDTQYF. The CDR3 coding sequence is TGTGCCAGCAGCCTTGGACTAGCGGGGTTCACAGATACGCAGTATTTT.

The V gene is TRBV10-3, the J gene TRBJ2-5, with a tentative D call TRBD1 (5 bases). V lost 0 bases and J lost 0, with 5 bases in between. Germline loops: CDR1 ENHRY, CDR2 SYGVKD. The CDR3 is 14 residues long. In nucleotides, the CDR3 is TGTGCCATCAGTGAGTCGACAGACCAAGAGACCCAGTACTTC. It yields the protein CAISESTDQETQYF.

For the CDR3, the DNA is TGTGCCAGCAGTTTAGTTTCGCTGAGGGGCTACACCTTC. Amino acids: CASSLVSLRGYTF. The chain carries TRBV12-3 or TRBV12-4 and TRBJ1-2, with unresolved D. The CDR3 has 13 amino acids. V was clipped by 1 base and J by 8 bases, with 11 bases between them.

V is TRBV5-1 and J is TRBJ2-7; unclear D gene. Looked up from germline, CDR1 is SGHRS and CDR2 is YFSETQ. This CDR3 region has 12 residues. Trimming cost V 0 bases and J 4 bases, with 5 bases left between them. DNA for the CDR3: TGCGCCAGCAGCTTGGATTTTTACGAGCAGTACTTC. Its protein is CASSLDFYEQYF.

The chain employs TRBV24-1 and TRBJ2-5; 7 bases line up with TRBD2. The V gene's germline CDR1 is KGHDR and CDR2 SFDVKD. This CDR3 comprises 17 residues. After removal of 3 bases from V and 4 bases from J, the junction contained 13 bases not matched to a gene. CDR3 DNA sequence: TGTGCCACCAGTGATGCCTTGACGGCGGGAGAGGGAGAGACCCAGTACTTC. Encoded protein: CATSDALTAGEGETQYF.

This clonotype was detected only a few times. The V and J genes are TRBV7-2 and TRBJ2-7, with TRBD2 matching 9 bases. Trimming at V came to 1 base and at J to 6 bases, leaving 7 bases not matched to a gene. From germline, CDR1 is SGHTA and CDR2 FQGNSA. This CDR3 is built from 15 residues. CDR3 amino acids: CASSLDPAGGGEQYF. CDR3 coding DNA: TGTGCCAGCAGCTTAGACCCAGCGGGAGGTGGCGAGCAGTACTTC.

The CDR3 DNA reads TGTGCCAGCAGCTTCGGAATGAGAGAGACCCAGTACTTC. This sequence encodes CASSFGMRETQYF. V usage is TRBV7-2 and J usage is TRBJ2-5; D unclear. The CDR3 is 13 amino acids. Looked up from germline, CDR1 is SGHTA and CDR2 is FQGNSA. Trimming shortened V by 3 bases and J by 4 bases, and 9 bases separated the two germline ends.

The chain combines TRBV6-1 with TRBJ1-1, with a possible D match to TRBD1 (6 bases). Trimming cost V 5 bases and J 2 bases, with 18 bases left between them. The germline gives CDR1 MNHNS, CDR2 SASEGT. CDR3 length: 16 residues. CDR3 in DNA: TGTGCCAGCAGTCCCCTCCTTCGAGGGGGAAACACTGAAGCTTTCTTT. This codes for CASSPLLRGGNTEAFF.

The rearrangement links TRBV20-1 to TRBJ2-1, with D possibly matching TRBD2 (6 bases). The CDR3 runs to 14 residues. With 6 bases removed from V and 3 bases from J, the gap between germline ends came to 15 bases. Germline CDR1 is DFQATT and CDR2 is SNEGSKA (reference sequence). CDR3 in DNA: TGCAGTGCCCCCAGCGGGCAGCACTACAATGAGCAGTTCTTC. Translation gives CSAPSGQHYNEQFF.

The rearrangement uses TRBV30 and TRBJ1-2; no reliable D call. V was clipped by 6 bases and J by 7 bases, with 12 bases between them. The CDR3 loop spans 11 amino acids. CDR1 is GTSNPN, CDR2 SVGIG, per germline (reference sequence). In nucleotides, the CDR3 is TGTGCCTGCAGTAACTTTGGTGGCTACACCTTC. This codes for CACSNFGGYTF.

The V gene is TRBV29-1, the J gene TRBJ1-5; possibly TRBD1 for D (5 bases). Germline CDR1 is SQVTM and CDR2 is ANQGSEA. This CDR3 is 12 amino acids long. Trimming removed 7 bases from V and 5 bases from J, with 12 bases in between. The CDR3 coding sequence is TGCAGCGCCGGGGACCTCGATCAGCCCCAGCATTTT. Amino acid sequence: CSAGDLDQPQHF.

The gene calls are TRBV10-3 and TRBJ1-1; 7 nucleotides agree with TRBD1. The CDR3 extends over 14 amino acids. CDR1 and CDR2 (germline): ENHRY, SYGVKD. V was clipped by 0 bases and J by 4 bases; unmatched bases: 2. CDR3 sequence: CAISESPGGTEAFF. The CDR3 DNA reads TGTGCCATCAGTGAGTCGCCAGGGGGCACTGAAGCTTTCTTT.

The chain uses TRBV6-1 and TRBJ1-1; 7 positions agree with TRBD1. The CDR3 totals 12 residues. Germline CDR1 and CDR2: MNHNS and SASEGT. With V trimmed by 10 bases and J by 9 bases, 11 bases remained unmatched. The CDR3, as DNA: TGTGCCACCACAGGGACAGAGGAACAAGCTTTCTTT. This codes for CATTGTEEQAFF.

The gene calls are TRBV20-1 and TRBJ1-2; D is possibly TRBD1 (5 bases). With 3 bases removed from V and 1 base from J, the gap between germline ends came to 12 bases. From germline, CDR1 is DFQATT and CDR2 SNEGSKA (reference sequence). This CDR3 comprises 14 residues. The CDR3 sequence: CSASGAADNYGYTF. CDR3 bases: TGCAGTGCTAGTGGGGCGGCGGATAACTATGGCTACACCTTC.

The chain's CDR3 is CAISFGQEGEAFF. The CDR3 DNA is TGTGCCATCAGTTTCGGACAGGAGGGGGAAGCTTTCTTT. The chain couples TRBV10-3 to TRBJ1-1; 7 bases align to TRBD1. The ends lost 5 bases at V and 8 bases at J; junction bases unmatched: 8. The CDR3 sequence is 13 residues long. Germline values: CDR1 ENHRY, CDR2 SYGVKD.

This clonotype was seen a few times. The chain is built from TRBV6-5 and TRBJ2-5, with D unclear. The CDR3 covers 15 residues. The V and J ends lost 0 bases and 5 bases respectively, with 13 bases between them. The germline CDR1 and CDR2 sequences are MNHEY and SVGAGI. The CDR3 DNA reads TGTGCCAGCAGTTACTCAGGGAAATCAAGGGAGACCCAGTACTTC. Translated, it gives CASSYSGKSRETQYF.

The V call is TRBV19, the J call TRBJ2-2; TRBD1 matches at 7 bases. CDR1 is LNHDA, CDR2 SQIVND, per germline (reference sequence). The CDR3 extends over 14 amino acids. The J segment lost 4 bases and the V segment lost 3 bases, leaving 2 bases of the junction unmatched. CDR3 sequence: CASSIRTGTGELFF. CDR3 DNA sequence: TGTGCCAGTAGTATCCGGACAGGCACCGGGGAGCTGTTTTTT.

This rearrangement joins TRBV2 to TRBJ1-2; D gene unclear. The ends were cut back, 5 bases at V and 8 bases at J, with 18 bases in the middle. Germline-derived CDR1 and CDR2 are SNHLY and FYNNEI. The CDR3 is 14 residues long. Here the CDR3 DNA reads TGTGCCAGCAGTATTCGAGTGGGGTTAATAGGCTACACCTTC. Amino acid sequence: CASSIRVGLIGYTF.

The rearrangement joins TRBV30 to TRBJ1-2; 7 bases align to TRBD1. With 3 bases clipped from V and 4 bases from J, the junction kept 5 bases outside the gene matches. The CDR3 runs to 13 residues. The germline gives CDR1 GTSNPN, CDR2 SVGIG (reference sequence). CDR3 loop: CAWRLQGSYGYTF. The CDR3 DNA is TGTGCCTGGAGGTTACAGGGGAGCTATGGCTACACCTTC.

The chain is built from TRBV3-1 and TRBJ1-5; TRBD1 matches 7 bases. The V gene's germline CDR1 is LGHDT and CDR2 YNNKEL (reference sequence). V was pared by 0 bases and J by 6 bases, with 8 bases of the junction left unmatched. There are 16 residues in the CDR3. The CDR3 region has the DNA TGTGCCAGCAGCCAAGAATTCGACAGGGTGAGTCAGCCCCAGCATTTT. Protein sequence: CASSQEFDRVSQPQHF.

This sequence joins TRBV28 and TRBJ2-7; D may be TRBD2 (7 bases). Germline loops: CDR1 MDHEN, CDR2 SYDVKM. The CDR3 extends over 15 amino acids. The V end was cut by 5 bases, the J end by 6 bases, with 20 bases between. CDR3 in amino acids: CASSKGGDAIAEQYF. The CDR3 DNA is TGTGCCAGCAGTAAAGGGGGGGACGCTATAGCCGAGCAGTACTTC.

The gene calls are TRBV7-2 and TRBJ2-3, with D uncertain. The V and J ends lost 1 base and 0 bases respectively, with 11 bases between them. This CDR3 has 16 residues. The germline gives CDR1 SGHTA, CDR2 FQGNSA. CDR3 coding DNA: TGTGCCAGCAGCTTAGGTTCGGGTACTAGCACAGATACGCAGTATTTT. It yields the protein CASSLGSGTSTDTQYF.

This clonotype has a single count. The gene calls are TRBV2 and TRBJ2-7, with D perhaps given as TRBD1 or TRBD2 (5 bases each). The CDR3 is 15 residues long. The ends were cut back, 7 bases at V and 0 bases at J, with 16 bases in the middle. Germline CDR1 and CDR2: SNHLY and FYNNEI. CDR3 sequence: CASNRDPNPSYEQYF. Written as DNA, the CDR3 is TGTGCCAGCAACCGGGACCCTAACCCCTCCTACGAGCAGTACTTC.

This chain joins TRBV29-1 and TRBJ2-5; 7 nucleotides line up with TRBD2. CDR3 length equals 14 residues. Germline CDR1 SQVTM, CDR2 ANQGSEA. Trimming cost V 7 bases and J 5 bases; bases outside gene matches: 13. The CDR3 DNA reads as TGCAGCGGCGACGGGCCGTCCGGGGGGGAGACCCAGTACTTC. Protein product: CSGDGPSGGETQYF.

This clonotype was detected once. V is TRBV7-2 and J is TRBJ2-7; no definite D call. This CDR3 comprises 13 residues. Trimming took 0 bases from V and 4 from J, leaving 7 bases between them. CDR1 and CDR2 from the germline V gene are SGHTA and FQGNSA. The CDR3 loop reads CASSLAPPYEQYF. In nucleotides, the CDR3 is TGTGCCAGCAGCTTAGCCCCCCCATACGAGCAGTACTTC.

The DNA for the CDR3 is TGTGCCAGTACCGAGAGGGCATATAGCAATCAGCCCCAGCATTTT. It specifies CASTERAYSNQPQHF. The chain employs TRBV19 and TRBJ1-5; D remains unclear. Germline V gene data show CDR1 as LNHDA and CDR2 as SQIVND (reference sequence). This CDR3 has 15 residues. V lost 7 bases and J 0 bases, leaving 13 bases between the germline ends.

This clonotype was counted between two and nine times. The chain joins TRBV6-1 to TRBJ1-1; D is unresolved. Germline lookup yields CDR1 MNHNS and CDR2 SASEGT. This CDR3 comprises 11 residues. V gave up 2 bases and J gave up 5 bases, with 3 bases separating them. The CDR3: CASSEWTEAFF. DNA for the CDR3: TGTGCCAGCAGTGAATGGACTGAAGCTTTCTTT.

The chain joins TRBV20-1 to TRBJ1-2, with D possibly being TRBD1 (5 bases). Germline CDR1 and CDR2: DFQATT and SNEGSKA (reference sequence). The CDR3 is 15 residues long. The ends were cut back, 3 bases at V and 3 bases at J, with 17 bases in the middle. The CDR3 DNA sequence: TGCAGTGCTAGTGGGGCGGGCAGGCTGGACTATGGCTACACCTTC. Protein: CSASGAGRLDYGYTF.

V and J are TRBV28 and TRBJ1-3; TRBD1 matches at 9 bases. The CDR3 is made up of 15 amino acids. J lost 4 bases, V lost 5 bases, and 6 bases had no gene match. From germline, CDR1 is MDHEN and CDR2 SYDVKM. The DNA for the CDR3 is TGTGCCAGCAGTCCAGGGACAGGGAACGGAAACACCATATATTTT. Translated, it gives CASSPGTGNGNTIYF. Filled out from reference TRBV28 and TRBJ1-3, the complete variable domain reads DVKVTQSSRYLVKRTGEKVFLECVQDMDHENMFWYRQDPGLGLRLIYFSYDVKMKEKGDIPEGYSVSREKKERFSLILESASTNQTSMYLCASSPGTGNGNTIYFGEGSWLTVV.

The chain couples TRBV28 to TRBJ2-2; D ambiguous. This CDR3 is 13 amino acids long. CDR1 MDHEN and CDR2 SYDVKM come from the germline V gene. Trimming stripped 10 bases from V and 4 bases from J, with 13 bases between. The CDR3 bases are TGTGCCATCCGTCCAGAGCTCACCGGGGAGCTGTTTTTT. This sequence encodes CAIRPELTGELFF.